This T cell receptor beta chain was found in a study of vaccination and CD4 T cells after COVID-19. Background on the study: A vaccine, either BNT162b2 or mRNA-1273, was given to participants in two doses.

Treatment here: approximately 11-day PBMC culture with coronavirus spike peptide pools or control peptides (ViraFEST assay). For this clonotype: As yet, its antigen is unknown.

V lost 6 bases to trimming and J lost 1 base, with 15 bases between them. The CDR3 length is 14 residues. Germline V gives CDR1 DFQATT, CDR2 SNEGSKA (reference sequence). Sequencing of the DNA from cultured CD4+ T cells was carried out with the Oncomine TCR Beta short-read assay. TCRdb independently ran MiXCR on the PCR reads; one entry per CDR3 protein. The data contain more than 20,000 distinct CDR3 sequences, under 75% of them singletons. The receptor was isolated from a human donor who had recovered from COVID-19. This chain links TRBV20-1 with TRBJ1-1; tentatively, D is TRBD1 (6 bases). The sequencing sample was made of CD4+ T cells from blood, cultured in vitro. CDR3 loop: CSAPWGAWNTEAFF. CDR3 bases: TGCAGTGCGCCGTGGGGGGCATGGAACACTGAAGCTTTCTTT.